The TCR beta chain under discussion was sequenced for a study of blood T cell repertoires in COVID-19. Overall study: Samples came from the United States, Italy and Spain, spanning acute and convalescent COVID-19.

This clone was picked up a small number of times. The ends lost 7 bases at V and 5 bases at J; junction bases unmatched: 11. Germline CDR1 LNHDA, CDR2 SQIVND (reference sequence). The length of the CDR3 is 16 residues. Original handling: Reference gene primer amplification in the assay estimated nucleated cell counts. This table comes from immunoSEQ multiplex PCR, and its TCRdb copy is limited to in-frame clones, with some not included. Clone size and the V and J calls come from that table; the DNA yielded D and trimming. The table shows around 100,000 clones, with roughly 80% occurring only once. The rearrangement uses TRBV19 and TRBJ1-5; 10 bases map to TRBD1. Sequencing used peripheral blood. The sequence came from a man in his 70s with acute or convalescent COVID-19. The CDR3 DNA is TGTGCCAGTAATGACCCGGGACAGGGGAAGGATCAGCCCCAGCATTTT. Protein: CASNDPGQGKDQPQHF.